The 9 T cell receptor beta chains below were found in one sample sequenced in a study of T-cell reconstitution after alpha-beta-depleted transplantation in children. Unique molecular identifiers tagged the TCRbeta library. Using its own MiXCR run on the PCR reads, TCRdb lists one record per CDR3 protein. The sample includes 350,000 to 400,000 distinct CDR3 sequences, more than 10% of them seen just once. The material sequenced was PBMCs, taken from the stem cell graft. These receptor sequences come from a human donor who donated a stem cell graft to a child with Fanconi anemia.

The J gene is TRBJ2-1, the V gene TRBV6-1; TRBD2 agrees at 8 bases. Germline assignment: CDR1 MNHNS and CDR2 SASEGT. The CDR3 loop spans 14 amino acids. V shed 11 bases and J 6 bases; nucleotides not matched to a gene: 12. The CDR3 nucleotides read TGTGCCGCCTCTAACGGGGGGGGAATCAATGAGCAGTTCTTC. This gives the protein CAASNGGGINEQFF.

This clonotype was found many times. The chain joins TRBV11-2 to TRBJ2-3; D not certain. Looked up from germline, CDR1 is SGHAT and CDR2 is FQNNGV. This CDR3 is 14 amino acids long. Trimming took 4 bases from V and 1 from J, leaving 9 bases between them. This CDR3 reads CASSSYTGTDTQYF. CDR3 DNA: TGTGCCAGCAGCTCCTATACCGGCACAGATACGCAGTATTTT.

At least ten counts were recorded for this clonotype. The chain uses TRBV28 and TRBJ2-6; D is ambiguous. The V and J ends lost 7 bases and 1 base respectively, with 11 bases between them. The CDR3 totals 15 residues. Germline lookup yields CDR1 MDHEN and CDR2 SYDVKM. CDR3 bases: TGTGCCAGCACTGCTCTCCTGTCTGGGGCCAACGTCCTGACTTTC. Its protein product is CASTALLSGANVLTF. The full variable domain, in which reference TRBV28 and TRBJ2-6 provide the parts outside the CDR3, is DVKVTQSSRYLVKRTGEKVFLECVQDMDHENMFWYRQDPGLGLRLIYFSYDVKMKEKGDIPEGYSVSREKKERFSLILESASTNQTSMYLCASTALLSGANVLTFGAGSRLTVL.

This clonotype has a count of ten or more. J is TRBJ2-1 and V is TRBV10-3, with TRBD2 matching over 10 bases. The CDR3 contains 14 residues. J lost 5 bases, V lost 4 bases, and 2 bases had no gene match. Germline V lookup: CDR1 ENHRY, CDR2 SYGVKD. CDR3 DNA sequence: TGTGCCATCAGTGCAAGCGGGGGGGACAATGAGCAGTTCTTC. Translated: CAISASGGDNEQFF.

The chain couples TRBV7-2 to TRBJ2-7; 9 bases align to TRBD1. The CDR3 extends over 15 amino acids. V lost 1 base and J lost 3; bases outside the gene matches: 4. Germline V gene sequence: CDR1 SGHTA, CDR2 FQGNSA. The CDR3 DNA reads as TGTGCCAGCAGCTTAGAAACAGGGGGCGGCTACGAGCAGTACTTC. It specifies CASSLETGGGYEQYF.

This clonotype was seen only a few times. V usage is TRBV7-6 and J usage is TRBJ2-2; D possibly corresponds to TRBD2 (6 bases). Germline CDR1 is SGHVS and CDR2 is FNYEAQ. V lost 5 bases and J 5 bases, leaving 12 bases between the germline ends. This CDR3 comprises 14 residues. The chain's CDR3 is CASSPWGVTGELFF. CDR3 sequence (DNA): TGTGCCAGCAGCCCCTGGGGGGTGACCGGGGAGCTGTTTTTT.

The rearrangement joins TRBV10-2 to TRBJ1-1, with unresolved D. V was cut by 0 bases and J by 0 bases, with 8 bases left in between. The CDR3 is made up of 15 amino acids. CDR1 is WSHSY, CDR2 SAAADI, per germline. The CDR3: CASSESGGMNTEAFF. In DNA form, the CDR3 reads TGCGCCAGCAGTGAGTCGGGCGGGATGAACACTGAAGCTTTCTTT.

CDR3 in DNA: TGCGCCAGTTTACCCGGACAGGGGGCTTACAATGAGCAGTTCTTC. Amino acid sequence: CASLPGQGAYNEQFF. The V and J genes are TRBV5-1 and TRBJ2-1; 11 bases are a match to TRBD1. The CDR3 runs to 15 residues. In germline, CDR1 is SGHRS, CDR2 YFSETQ. The V gene end was trimmed by 8 bases and the J gene end by 4 bases; junction bases not matched to a gene: 8.

This clonotype showed up just a few times. CDR3 region: CASSSTSGGPITGELFF. DNA of the CDR3: TGTGCCAGCAGCTCGACTAGCGGGGGACCCATCACCGGGGAGCTGTTTTTT. V is TRBV12-3 or TRBV12-4 and J is TRBJ2-2, with 12 bases fitting TRBD2. With V trimmed by 6 bases and J by 4 bases, 9 bases remained unmatched. CDR3 length equals 17 residues.